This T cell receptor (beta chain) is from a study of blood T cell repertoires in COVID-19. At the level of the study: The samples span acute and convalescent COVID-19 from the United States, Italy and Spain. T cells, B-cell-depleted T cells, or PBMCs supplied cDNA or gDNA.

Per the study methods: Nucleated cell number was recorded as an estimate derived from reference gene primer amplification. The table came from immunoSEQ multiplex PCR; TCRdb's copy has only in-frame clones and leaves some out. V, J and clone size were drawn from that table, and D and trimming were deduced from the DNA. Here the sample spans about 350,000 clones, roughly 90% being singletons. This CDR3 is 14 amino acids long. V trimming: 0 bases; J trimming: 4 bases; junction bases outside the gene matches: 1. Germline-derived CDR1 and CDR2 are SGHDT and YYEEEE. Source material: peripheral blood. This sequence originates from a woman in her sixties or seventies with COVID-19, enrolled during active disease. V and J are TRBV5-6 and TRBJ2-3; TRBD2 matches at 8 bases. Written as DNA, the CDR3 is TGTGCCAGCAGCTTGGGGCGGGGGGCAGATACGCAGTATTTT. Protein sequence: CASSLGRGADTQYF.